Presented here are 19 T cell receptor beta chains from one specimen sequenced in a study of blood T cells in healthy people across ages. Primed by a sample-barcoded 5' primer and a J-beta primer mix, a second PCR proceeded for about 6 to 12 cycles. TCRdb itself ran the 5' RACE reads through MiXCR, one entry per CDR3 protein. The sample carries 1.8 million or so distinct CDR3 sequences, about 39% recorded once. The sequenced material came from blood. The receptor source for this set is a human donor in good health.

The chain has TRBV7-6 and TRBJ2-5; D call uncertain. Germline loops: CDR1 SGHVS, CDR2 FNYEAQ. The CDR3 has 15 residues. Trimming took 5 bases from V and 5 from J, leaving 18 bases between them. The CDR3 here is CASSPNDRPVETQYF. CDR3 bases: TGTGCCAGCAGCCCCAATGACCGGCCGGTTGAGACCCAGTACTTC.

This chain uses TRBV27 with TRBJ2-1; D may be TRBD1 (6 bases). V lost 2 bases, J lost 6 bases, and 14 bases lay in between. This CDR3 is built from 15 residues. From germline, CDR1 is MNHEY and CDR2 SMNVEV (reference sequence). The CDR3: CASSLEPLGGNEQFF. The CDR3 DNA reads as TGTGCCAGCAGTTTAGAACCCCTAGGGGGCAATGAGCAGTTCTTC.

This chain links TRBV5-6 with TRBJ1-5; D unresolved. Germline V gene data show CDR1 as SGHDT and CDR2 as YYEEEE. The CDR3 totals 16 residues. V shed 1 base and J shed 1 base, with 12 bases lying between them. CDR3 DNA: TGTGCCAGCAGCTTGCGGCTCGCAGAAAGCAATCAGCCCCAGCATTTT. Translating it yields CASSLRLAESNQPQHF.

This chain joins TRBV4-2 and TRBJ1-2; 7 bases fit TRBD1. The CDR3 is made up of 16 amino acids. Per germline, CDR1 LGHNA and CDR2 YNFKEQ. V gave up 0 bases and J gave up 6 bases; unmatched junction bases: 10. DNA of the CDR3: TGTGCCAGCAGCCAAGAGAGGGGGCCTAGAAGGAATGGCTACACCTTC. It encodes CASSQERGPRRNGYTF.

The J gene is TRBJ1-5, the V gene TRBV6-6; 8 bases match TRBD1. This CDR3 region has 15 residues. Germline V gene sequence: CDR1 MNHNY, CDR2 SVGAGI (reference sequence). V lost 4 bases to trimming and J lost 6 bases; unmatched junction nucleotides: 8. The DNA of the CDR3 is TGTGCCAGCAGTTGGTTGGACAGGGATTCTCAGCCCCAGCATTTT. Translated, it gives CASSWLDRDSQPQHF.

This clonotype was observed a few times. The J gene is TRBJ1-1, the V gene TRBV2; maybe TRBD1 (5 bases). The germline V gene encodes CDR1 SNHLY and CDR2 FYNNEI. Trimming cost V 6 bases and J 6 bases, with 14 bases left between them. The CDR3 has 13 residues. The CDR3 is CASSSGTLAEAFF. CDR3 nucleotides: TGTGCCAGCAGCTCCGGGACTCTCGCTGAAGCTTTCTTT.

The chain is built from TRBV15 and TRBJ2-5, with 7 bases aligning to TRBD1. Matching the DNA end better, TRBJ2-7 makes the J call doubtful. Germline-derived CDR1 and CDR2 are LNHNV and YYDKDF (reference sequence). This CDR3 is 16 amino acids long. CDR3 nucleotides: TGTGCCACCAGCAGATTTTCGGGACAGAGTATCTACGAGCAGTACTTC. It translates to CATSRFSGQSIYEQYF.

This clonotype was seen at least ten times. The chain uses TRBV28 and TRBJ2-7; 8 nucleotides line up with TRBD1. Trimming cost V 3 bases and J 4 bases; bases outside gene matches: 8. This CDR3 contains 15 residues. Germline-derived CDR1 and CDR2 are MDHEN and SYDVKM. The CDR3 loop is CASSLSSDRGYEQYF. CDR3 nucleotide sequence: TGTGCCAGCAGTTTGTCAAGCGACAGGGGATACGAGCAGTACTTC.

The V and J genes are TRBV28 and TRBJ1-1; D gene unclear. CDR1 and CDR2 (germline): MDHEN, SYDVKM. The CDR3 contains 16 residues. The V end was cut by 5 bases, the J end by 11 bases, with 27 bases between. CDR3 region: CASSLYHPGAHGTAFF. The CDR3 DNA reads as TGTGCCAGCAGTCTATACCACCCGGGCGCACACGGAACGGCTTTCTTT.

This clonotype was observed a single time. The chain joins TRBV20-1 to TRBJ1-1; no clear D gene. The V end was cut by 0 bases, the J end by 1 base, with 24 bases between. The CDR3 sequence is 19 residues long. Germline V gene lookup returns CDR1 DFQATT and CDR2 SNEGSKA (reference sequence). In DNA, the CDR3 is TGCAGTGCTAGAGATGGACCCAGGCAGCCAGAGTCACAGAACACTGAAGCTTTCTTT. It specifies CSARDGPRQPESQNTEAFF.

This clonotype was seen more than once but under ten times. The CDR3 sequence: CASSYRQGVMYEQFF. The CDR3 DNA sequence: TGCGCCAGCAGCTACCGACAGGGGGTGATGTATGAGCAGTTCTTC. The V call is TRBV4-1, the J call TRBJ2-1; 9 bases line up with TRBD1. Germline values: CDR1 MGHRA, CDR2 YSYEKL. The CDR3 is made up of 15 amino acids. V lost 5 bases, J lost 8 bases, and 10 bases stayed unmatched.

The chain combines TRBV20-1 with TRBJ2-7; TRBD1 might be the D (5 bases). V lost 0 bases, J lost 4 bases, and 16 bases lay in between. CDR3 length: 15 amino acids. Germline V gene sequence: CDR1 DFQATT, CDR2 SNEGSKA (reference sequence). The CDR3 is CSARDRAAGQYEQYF. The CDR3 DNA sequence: TGCAGTGCTAGAGATCGTGCGGCAGGGCAGTACGAGCAGTACTTC.

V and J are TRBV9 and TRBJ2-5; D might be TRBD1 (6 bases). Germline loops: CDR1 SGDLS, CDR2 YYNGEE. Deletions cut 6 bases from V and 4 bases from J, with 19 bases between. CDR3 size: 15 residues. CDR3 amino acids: CASNVHRGGPETQYF. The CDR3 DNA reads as TGTGCCAGCAACGTCCACAGAGGGGGTCCAGAGACCCAGTACTTC.

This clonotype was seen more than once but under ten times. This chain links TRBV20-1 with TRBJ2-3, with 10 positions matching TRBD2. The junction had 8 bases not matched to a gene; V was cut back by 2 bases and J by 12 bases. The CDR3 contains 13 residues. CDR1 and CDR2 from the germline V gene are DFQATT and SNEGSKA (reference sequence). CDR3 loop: CSARPGLAPRQYF. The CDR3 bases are TGCAGTGCTAGACCGGGACTAGCGCCGCGTCAGTATTTT.

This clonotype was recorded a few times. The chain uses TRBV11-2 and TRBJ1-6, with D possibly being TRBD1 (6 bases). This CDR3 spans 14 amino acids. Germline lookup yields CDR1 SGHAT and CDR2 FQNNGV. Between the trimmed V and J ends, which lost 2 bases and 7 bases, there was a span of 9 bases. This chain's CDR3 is CASSLRGMNSPLHF. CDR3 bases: TGTGCCAGCAGCTTAAGGGGGATGAATTCACCCCTCCACTTT.

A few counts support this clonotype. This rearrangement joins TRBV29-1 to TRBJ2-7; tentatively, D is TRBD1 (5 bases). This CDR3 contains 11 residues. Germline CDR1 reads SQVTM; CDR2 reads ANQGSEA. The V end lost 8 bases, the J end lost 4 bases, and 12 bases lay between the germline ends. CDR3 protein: CSLIDSYEQYF. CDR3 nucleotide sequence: TGCAGCCTTATCGACAGTTACGAGCAGTACTTC.

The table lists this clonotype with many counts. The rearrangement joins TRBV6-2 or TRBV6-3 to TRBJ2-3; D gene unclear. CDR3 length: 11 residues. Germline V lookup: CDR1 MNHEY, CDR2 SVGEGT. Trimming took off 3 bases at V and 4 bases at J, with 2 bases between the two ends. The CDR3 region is CASSYPDTQYF. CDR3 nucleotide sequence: TGTGCCAGCAGTTATCCAGATACGCAGTATTTT.

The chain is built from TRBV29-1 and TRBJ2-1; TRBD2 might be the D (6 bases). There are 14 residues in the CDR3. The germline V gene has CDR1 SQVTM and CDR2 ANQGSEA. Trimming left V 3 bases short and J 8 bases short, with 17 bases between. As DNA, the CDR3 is TGCAGCGTTGAGGGGACTCGTGGTCTCGATGAGCAGTTCTTC. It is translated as CSVEGTRGLDEQFF.

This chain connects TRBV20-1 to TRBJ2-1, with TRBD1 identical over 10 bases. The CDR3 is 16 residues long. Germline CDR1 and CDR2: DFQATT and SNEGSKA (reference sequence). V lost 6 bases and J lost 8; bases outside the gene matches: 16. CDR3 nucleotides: TGCAGTGCAAAGGCCCCGGGACAGGGGATGTTGGATGAGCAGTTCTTC. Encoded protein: CSAKAPGQGMLDEQFF.